Listed here are 16 T cell receptor beta chains from one sample, sequenced in a study of cytomegalovirus exposure and HLA in healthy donors. With 60 Vbeta and 13 Jbeta primers, the PCR was carried out. The repertoire was sequenced with immunoSEQ multiplex PCR; TCRdb's copy has only in-frame clones and lacks some. This table holds 100,000 to 150,000 clones, approximately 80% found once. Source material: PBMCs. These receptors all come from a man aged 35 to 55 in good health and CMV-seronegative.

Points on this clone: The conserved final phenylalanine or tryptophan is absent from the CDR3, which likely points to a read error. The DNA is left out, because the CDR3 cannot be placed on it with certainty; the CDR3 is given as TCRdb lists it. This rearrangement joins TRBV6-5 to TRBJ1-2; the listed D gene, TRBD1, was not tested against the DNA. Germline V lookup: CDR1 MNHEY, CDR2 SVGAGI. The CDR3 totals 15 residues, both ends included. The CDR3 sequence is CASSYSVAGNYGYTV.

To note about this clone: A read error is likely, as this CDR3 ends without the conserved phenylalanine or tryptophan. The chain joins TRBV7-9 to TRBJ1-1, with 10 bases identical to TRBD1. Per the germline V gene, CDR1 is SEHNR and CDR2 is FQNEAQ (reference sequence). V was clipped by 6 bases and J by 4 bases; unmatched bases: 5. The CDR3 is 14 amino acids. The CDR3, as DNA: TGTGCCAGCAGTACCGGGACAGGGGTCACTGAAGCTTTCGTT. It yields the protein CASSTGTGVTEAFV.

V gene TRBV5-4 combines with J gene TRBJ1-1, with 9 bases identical to TRBD1. Germline values: CDR1 SGHNT, CDR2 YYREEE (reference sequence). The J segment lost 4 bases and the V segment lost 4 bases, leaving 2 bases of the junction unmatched. The length of the CDR3 is 13 residues. CDR3 amino acids: CASSRDRATEAFF. The CDR3 nucleotides are TGTGCCAGCAGCCGGGACAGGGCCACTGAAGCTTTCTTT. The whole variable domain, remainder taken from reference TRBV5-4 and TRBJ1-1, is ETGVTQSPTHLIKTRGQQVTLRCSSQSGHNTVSWYQQALGQGPQFIFQYYREEENGRGNFPPRFSGLQFPNYSSELNVNALELDDSALYLCASSRDRATEAFFGQGTRLTVV.

The V gene is TRBV27, the J gene TRBJ2-5; 7 bases match TRBD2. V gave up 5 bases and J gave up 1 base; unmatched junction bases: 16. Germline V gene sequence: CDR1 MNHEY, CDR2 SMNVEV (reference sequence). The CDR3 runs to 18 residues. The CDR3 region is CASSRKPKHTSAQETQYF. CDR3 bases: TGTGCCAGCAGTAGAAAGCCAAAACACACTAGCGCCCAAGAGACCCAGTACTTC.

The chain couples TRBV30 to TRBJ2-2; TRBD1 agrees at 9 bases. This CDR3 contains 13 residues. V trimming: 8 bases; J trimming: 4 bases; junction bases outside the gene matches: 5. CDR1 is GTSNPN and CDR2 is SVGIG in the germline V gene (reference sequence). CDR3 sequence (DNA): TGTGCCGGGACAGGGCGAGCCACCGGGGAGCTGTTTTTT. It codes for CAGTGRATGELFF.

The chain employs TRBV5-4 and TRBJ2-3; 7 positions match TRBD2. The CDR3 is 15 amino acids. Germline-derived CDR1 and CDR2 are SGHNT and YYREEE (reference sequence). Trimming cost V 4 bases and J 8 bases; bases outside gene matches: 13. The chain's CDR3 is CASSGFLEAGFTQYF. CDR3 nucleotides: TGTGCCAGCAGCGGGTTTTTAGAAGCGGGATTTACGCAGTATTTT.

CDR3: CASSRTGSTDTQYF. CDR3 sequence (DNA): TGTGCCAGCAGTCGGACAGGGAGCACAGATACGCAGTATTTT. The V and J genes are TRBV2 and TRBJ2-3, with 8 bases matching TRBD1. V was pared by 5 bases and J by 0 bases, with 1 base of the junction left unmatched. This CDR3 is built from 14 residues. The V gene's germline CDR1 is SNHLY and CDR2 FYNNEI.

This clone was found a few times. The chain joins TRBV6-6 to TRBJ1-3, with 8 bases aligning to TRBD1. The trim removed 6 bases at V and 5 bases at J, leaving 6 bases unmatched. CDR3 length equals 14 residues. The V gene's germline CDR1 is MNHNY and CDR2 SVGAGI (reference sequence). The CDR3 DNA reads as TGTGCCAGCAGCTTCAGGGGGCAAAGAAACACCATATATTTT. Protein sequence: CASSFRGQRNTIYF.

The chain carries TRBV29-1 and TRBJ2-7, with 10 bases matching TRBD2. V was pared by 0 bases and J by 2 bases, with 16 bases of the junction left unmatched. Germline-derived CDR1 and CDR2 are SQVTM and ANQGSEA. CDR3 size: 19 residues. The CDR3 protein is CSVEDPSGRADAGPYEQYF. The CDR3 nucleotides read TGCAGCGTTGAAGATCCCAGCGGGAGGGCCGACGCAGGACCCTACGAGCAGTACTTC.

The J gene is TRBJ2-5, the V gene TRBV5-1; TRBD2 matches 8 bases. The CDR3 runs to 16 residues. The V segment lost 5 bases and the J segment 5 bases; nucleotides outside the gene matches: 14. The germline V gene encodes CDR1 SGHRS and CDR2 YFSETQ. The CDR3 sequence is CASSAGGLRSPETQYF. DNA for the CDR3: TGCGCCAGCAGTGCGGGAGGTCTTAGGTCCCCGGAGACCCAGTACTTC.

The rearrangement links TRBV2 to TRBJ2-5; D is possibly TRBD2 (7 bases). CDR1 and CDR2 (germline): SNHLY, FYNNEI. V was clipped by 7 bases and J by 5 bases, with 17 bases between them. The CDR3 spans 14 residues. The CDR3 spells CASIHEGGLETQYF. CDR3 nucleotide sequence: TGTGCCAGCATTCACGAGGGGGGGTTGGAGACCCAGTACTTC.

This clone was seen only a few times. The chain carries TRBV28 and TRBJ2-7; a possible D gene is TRBD1 (6 bases). CDR1 MDHEN and CDR2 SYDVKM come from the germline V gene. There are 12 residues in the CDR3. V was cut by 5 bases and J by 6 bases, with 11 bases left in between. The CDR3 region is CASSTGNGEQYF. CDR3 nucleotide sequence: TGTGCCAGCAGTACAGGGAACGGCGAGCAGTACTTC.

The chain joins TRBV19 to TRBJ2-7, with TRBD2 as a possible D gene (5 bases). Germline V gene data show CDR1 as LNHDA and CDR2 as SQIVND (reference sequence). CDR3 size: 14 residues. V lost 7 bases and J lost 2, with 15 bases in between. The CDR3 sequence: CASNPEVGAYEQYF. CDR3 sequence (DNA): TGTGCCAGTAACCCGGAGGTTGGGGCCTACGAGCAGTACTTC.

The chain has TRBV29-1 and TRBJ1-3, with TRBD1 identical over 8 bases. The CDR3 runs to 14 residues. Germline V lookup: CDR1 SQVTM, CDR2 ANQGSEA. The V and J ends lost 4 bases and 0 bases, in that order; junction bases with no gene match: 2. CDR3: CSVGQGSSGNTIYF. CDR3 in DNA: TGCAGCGTTGGACAGGGGTCCTCTGGAAACACCATATATTTT.

The chain couples TRBV30 to TRBJ1-1; perhaps TRBD1 as D (6 bases). CDR3 length: 14 residues. V lost 5 bases to trimming and J lost 2 bases, with 15 bases between them. CDR1 GTSNPN and CDR2 SVGIG come from the germline V gene (reference sequence). The CDR3 DNA sequence: TGTGCCTGGGGCGGGGGGGGCTCTAACACTGAAGCTTTCTTT. This codes for CAWGGGGSNTEAFF.

The gene calls are TRBV5-8 and TRBJ2-5; 10 bases match TRBD2. The CDR3 extends over 15 amino acids. In germline, CDR1 is SGHTS, CDR2 YDEGEE. Trimming at V came to 4 bases and at J to 2 bases, leaving 5 bases not matched to a gene. CDR3 residues: CASSPGLAAQETQYF. In DNA form, the CDR3 reads TGTGCCAGCAGCCCCGGACTAGCGGCACAAGAGACCCAGTACTTC.